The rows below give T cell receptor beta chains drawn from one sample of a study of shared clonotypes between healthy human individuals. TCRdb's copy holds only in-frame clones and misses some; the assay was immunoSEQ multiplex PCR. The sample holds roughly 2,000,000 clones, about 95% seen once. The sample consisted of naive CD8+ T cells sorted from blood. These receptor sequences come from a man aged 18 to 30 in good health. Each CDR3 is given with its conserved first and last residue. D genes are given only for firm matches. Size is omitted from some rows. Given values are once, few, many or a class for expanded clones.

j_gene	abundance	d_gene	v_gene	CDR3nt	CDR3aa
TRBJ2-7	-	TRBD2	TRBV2	TGTGCCAGCAGTGAAGCCCTTGGGACTAGCGGCTACGAGCAGTACTTC	CASSEALGTSGYEQYF
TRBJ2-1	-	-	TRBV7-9	TGTGCCAGCAGCTTAGCGGTCCCACAGGGAGGTGAGCAGTTCTTC	CASSLAVPQGGEQFF
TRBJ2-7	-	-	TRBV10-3	TGTGCCATCAGGGAAGGGATTCCAGACTACGAGCAGTACTTC	CAIREGIPDYEQYF
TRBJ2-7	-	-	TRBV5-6	TGTGCCAGCAGCTTGGGAGGGAACCACTACGAGCAGTACTTC	CASSLGGNHYEQYF
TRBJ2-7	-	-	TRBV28	TGTGCCAGCAGTTTATGGGGGTCCGAGCAGTACTTC	CASSLWGSEQYF
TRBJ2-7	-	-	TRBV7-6	TGTGCCAGCAGCTCGGAAGAAGCTAGTGACTCCTACGAGCAGTACTTC	CASSSEEASDSYEQYF
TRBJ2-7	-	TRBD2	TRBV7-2	TGTGCCAGCAGCTTATTCTTCGCGGGAGAAGCCTACGAGCAGTACTTC	CASSLFFAGEAYEQYF
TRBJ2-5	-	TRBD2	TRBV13	TGTGCCAGCAGCCCCCAGGGACTAGGGAGAGAGACCCAGTACTTC	CASSPQGLGRETQYF
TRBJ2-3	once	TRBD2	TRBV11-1	TGTGCCAGCAGCTTAGCCGAGCGGGGGGGCGATACGCAGTATTTT	CASSLAERGGDTQYF
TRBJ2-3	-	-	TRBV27	TGTGCCAGCAGTCCCGAGGACCTTCGGTCAGATACGCAGTATTTT	CASSPEDLRSDTQYF
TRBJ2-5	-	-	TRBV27	TGTGCCAGCACCGAACCAACGGGGAGGGGGAGGAAGGAGACCCAGTACTTC	CASTEPTGRGRKETQYF
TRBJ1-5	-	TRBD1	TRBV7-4	TGTGCCAGCAGCCCCCGCGGGGGGACAGGGATCTATAGCAATCAGCCCCAGCATTTT	CASSPRGGTGIYSNQPQHF
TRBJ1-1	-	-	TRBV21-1	TGTGCCAGCCAGGTGGGGGGGACAGAAATCAACACTGAAGCTTTCTTT	CASQVGGTEINTEAFF
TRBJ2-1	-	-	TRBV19	TGTGCCAGTAGTATTTCAGAGTACAATGAGCAGTTCTTC	CASSISEYNEQFF
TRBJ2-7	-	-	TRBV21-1	TGTGCCAGCGACGGGGGACCGAACGAGCAGTACTTC	CASDGGPNEQYF
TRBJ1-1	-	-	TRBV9	TGTGCCAGCAGCGTAGGAACGGGCCCTGAAGCTTTCTTT	CASSVGTGPEAFF
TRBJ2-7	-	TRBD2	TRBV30	TGTGCCTGGAACATGGGGCTAGCGGCCAGCTCCTACGAGCAGTACTTC	CAWNMGLAASSYEQYF
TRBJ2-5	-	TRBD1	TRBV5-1	TGCGCCAGCAGCTTGGGGGGACAGGGTCTGGTGGAGACCCAGTACTTC	CASSLGGQGLVETQYF
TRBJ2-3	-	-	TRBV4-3	TGCGCCAGCAGCCAAGAAAGGGAAGATACGCAGTATTTT	CASSQEREDTQYF
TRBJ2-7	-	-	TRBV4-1	TGCGCCAGCAGCCAAGATAGCCAGGGCCTCTACGAGCAGTACTTC	CASSQDSQGLYEQYF
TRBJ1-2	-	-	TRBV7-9	TGTGCCAGCAGTCCCGGACACACCGAATACTATGGCTACACCTTC	CASSPGHTEYYGYTF
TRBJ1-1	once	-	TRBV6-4	TGTGCCAGCAGTGACCCCGGCGCAGGCCCCGAAGCTTTCTTT	CASSDPGAGPEAFF
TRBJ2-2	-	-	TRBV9	TGTGCCAGCAGCGTAGCTCCCGGGAACACCGGGGAGCTGTTTTTT	CASSVAPGNTGELFF
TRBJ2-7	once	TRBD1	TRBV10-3	TGTGCCATCAGTGACGGGACAGGGACCTACGAGCAGTACTTC	CAISDGTGTYEQYF